One and the same sample provided the 24 T cell receptor beta chains below, sequenced in a study of CD8 T cells in Susac syndrome. Random hexamers were used to reverse transcribe the RNA input (about 0.45 to 1 ug). TCRdb recomputed calls from the immunoSEQ multiplex PCR reads with MiXCR, one row per CDR3 protein. The repertoire consists of more than 200,000 distinct CDR3 sequences, with around 90% occurring once and the leading ten covering approximately 0.13%. Sequenced material: CD8+ T cells from PBMCs. Receptors originate from a human donor with multiple sclerosis.

This rearrangement joins TRBV19 to TRBJ2-1; D is ambiguous. CDR3 length: 17 amino acids. Trimming took off 4 bases at V and 1 base at J, with 17 bases between the two ends. Germline CDR1 is LNHDA and CDR2 is SQIVND (reference sequence). DNA for the CDR3: TGTGCCAGTAGTACCCTCGAAGGCGATCAATCCTACAATGAGCAGTTCTTC. As protein: CASSTLEGDQSYNEQFF.

This chain links TRBV2 with TRBJ2-7; 7 bases fit TRBD1. V shed 4 bases, J shed 5 bases, and the junction held 14 bases outside the gene matches. Germline CDR1 is SNHLY and CDR2 is FYNNEI. The CDR3 sequence is 16 residues long. CDR3: CASSGDLETGSHEQYF. The CDR3 bases are TGTGCCAGCAGTGGGGATTTGGAGACAGGGTCCCACGAGCAGTACTTC.

The chain carries TRBV6-2 or TRBV6-3 and TRBJ2-3; D remains ambiguous. V was cut by 5 bases and J by 4 bases, with 16 bases left in between. Germline V gene lookup returns CDR1 MNHEY and CDR2 SVGEGT. The CDR3 runs to 15 residues. The CDR3 nucleotides read TGTGCCAGCAGTCCCACGATCGCGGCCCCAGATACGCAGTATTTT. Its translation: CASSPTIAAPDTQYF.

As DNA, the CDR3 is TGTGCCAGCAGCGACTTACCGGGACACAACTATGGCTACACCTTC. Translated: CASSDLPGHNYGYTF. The chain couples TRBV5-4 to TRBJ1-2; the D gene is possibly TRBD1 (6 bases). Trimming pared 4 bases from V and 2 bases from J, leaving 15 bases between. Germline V gene lookup returns CDR1 SGHNT and CDR2 YYREEE (reference sequence). This CDR3 comprises 15 residues.

CDR3 DNA: TGTGCCAGCTCTAGCGCCGGCACAGATACGCAGTATTTT. Translating gives CASSSAGTDTQYF. This rearrangement joins TRBV6-5 to TRBJ2-3; weak D call: TRBD2 (6 bases). V lost 8 bases, J lost 1 base, and 10 bases lay in between. The CDR3 is 13 residues long. Germline V gene lookup returns CDR1 MNHEY and CDR2 SVGAGI.

This CDR3 reads CATSRVSISGNTIYF. The CDR3 nucleotides read TGTGCCACCAGCAGAGTGTCCATCTCTGGAAACACCATATATTTT. The chain has TRBV15 and TRBJ1-3; D not resolved. Trimming shortened V by 1 base and J by 0 bases, and 7 bases separated the two germline ends. Germline CDR1 and CDR2: LNHNV and YYDKDF (reference sequence). This CDR3 has 15 amino acids.

V and J are TRBV2 and TRBJ1-1; D is unclear. The CDR3 runs to 13 residues. The ends were cut back, 8 bases at V and 7 bases at J, with 17 bases in the middle. In germline, CDR1 is SNHLY, CDR2 FYNNEI. CDR3 nucleotide sequence: TGTGCCAGCCCCATCGGGGTTAACTTTGAAGCTTTCTTT. It yields the protein CASPIGVNFEAFF.

V gene TRBV7-8 combines with J gene TRBJ1-1, with 8 bases matching TRBD1. CDR3 length: 16 residues. Germline lookup yields CDR1 SGHVS and CDR2 FQNEAQ. The trim removed 8 bases at V and 0 bases at J, leaving 11 bases unmatched. The CDR3, as DNA: TGTGCCAGCCGACAGGGACAGGTGATAATGAACACTGAAGCTTTCTTT. This codes for CASRQGQVIMNTEAFF.

The rearrangement links TRBV11-2 to TRBJ2-7, with D possibly being TRBD1 (5 bases). CDR1 and CDR2 (germline): SGHAT, FQNNGV. Trimming took 0 bases from V and 6 from J, leaving 9 bases between them. The CDR3 covers 13 residues. The CDR3 sequence: CASSLDKGVEQYF. The CDR3 DNA is TGTGCCAGCAGCTTAGATAAAGGGGTCGAGCAGTACTTC.

J is TRBJ1-1 and V is TRBV6-1, with no clear D. V dropped 7 bases and J dropped 6 bases, with 12 bases sitting between them. The CDR3 consists of 12 residues. CDR1 is MNHNS and CDR2 is SASEGT in the germline V gene. In DNA, the CDR3 is TGTGCCAGCATGGGGATCGGCGCTGAAGCTTTCTTT. This encodes CASMGIGAEAFF.

This chain uses TRBV3-1 with TRBJ1-4; D is undetermined. V was clipped by 1 base and J by 8 bases, with 8 bases between them. The CDR3 length is 13 residues. Germline CDR1 is LGHDT and CDR2 is YNNKEL (reference sequence). The CDR3 here is CASSQGTEEKLFF. CDR3 coding DNA: TGTGCCAGCAGCCAAGGTACGGAGGAAAAACTGTTTTTT.

The CDR3, as DNA: TGTGCCAGCACCCAATTCTCAGGACTAGCGGGAATCGGGGAGCTGTTTTTT. Amino acids: CASTQFSGLAGIGELFF. V gene TRBV27 combines with J gene TRBJ2-2, with 12 bases lining up with TRBD2. J lost 7 bases, V lost 7 bases, and 13 bases had no gene match. Germline V CDR1 and CDR2: MNHEY, SMNVEV (reference sequence). The CDR3 has 17 residues.

The chain uses TRBV27 and TRBJ2-7, with D perhaps matching TRBD1 or TRBD2 (6 bases each). The V and J ends lost 5 bases and 8 bases respectively, with 16 bases between them. The CDR3 contains 13 residues. Germline V gives CDR1 MNHEY, CDR2 SMNVEV (reference sequence). This CDR3 reads CASSPFGGVQQYF. In nucleotides, the CDR3 is TGTGCCAGCAGTCCCTTCGGGGGCGTACAGCAGTACTTC.

The chain joins TRBV6-6 to TRBJ2-5; 8 bases line up with TRBD2. From germline, CDR1 is MNHNY and CDR2 SVGAGI (reference sequence). The CDR3 is 16 amino acids. After removal of 0 bases from V and 1 base from J, the junction contained 4 bases not matched to a gene. The CDR3 coding sequence is TGTGCCAGCAGTTACTCAGCGGGAGCCTTCCAAGAGACCCAGTACTTC. Protein product: CASSYSAGAFQETQYF.

The J gene is TRBJ2-5, the V gene TRBV11-2, with D tentatively TRBD2 (5 bases). Per the germline V gene, CDR1 is SGHAT and CDR2 is FQNNGV. The CDR3 is 16 residues long. V gave up 4 bases and J gave up 5 bases, with 20 bases separating them. As DNA, the CDR3 is TGTGCCAGCAGCTCAGATGCACTAGGGTCAAGGGAGACCCAGTACTTC. Its translation is CASSSDALGSRETQYF.

The chain employs TRBV12-3 or TRBV12-4 and TRBJ2-7, with 7 bases identical to TRBD1. Trimming at V came to 4 bases and at J to 1 base, leaving 7 bases not matched to a gene. CDR3 length: 15 residues. CDR3 amino acids: CASSSSDRASYEQYF. CDR3 sequence (DNA): TGTGCCAGCAGTTCCTCAGACAGGGCTTCCTACGAGCAGTACTTC.

A word on this clonotype: This may stem from a read error, because a much larger clone lies one nucleotide away. The chain uses TRBV7-9 and TRBJ2-3, with D unclear. Trimming removed 5 bases at V and 2 bases at J, with 5 bases between. The CDR3 extends over 12 amino acids. Germline V lookup: CDR1 SEHNR, CDR2 FQNEAQ (reference sequence). CDR3 sequence reads: CASSPITDTQYF. In DNA form, the CDR3 reads TGTGCCAGCAGCCCTATCACAGATACGCAGTATTTT.

The chain employs TRBV20-1 and TRBJ2-1; TRBD2 aligns across 8 bases. V dropped 0 bases and J dropped 4; count of bases not matched to a gene: 2. Germline V gene sequence: CDR1 DFQATT, CDR2 SNEGSKA (reference sequence). This CDR3 comprises 14 residues. CDR3: CSAREASGYNEQFF. DNA of the CDR3: TGCAGTGCTAGAGAGGCTAGCGGGTACAATGAGCAGTTCTTC.

This chain links TRBV9 with TRBJ2-7; TRBD2 aligns across 7 bases. The CDR3 runs 15 residues. The germline V gene has CDR1 SGDLS and CDR2 YYNGEE. V lost 1 base, J lost 3 bases, and 7 bases stayed unmatched. CDR3 amino acids: CASSVRFGTNYEQYF. In DNA, the CDR3 is TGTGCCAGCAGCGTAAGATTCGGGACTAACTACGAGCAGTACTTC.

The V gene is TRBV5-1, the J gene TRBJ2-7, with D possibly being TRBD2 (6 bases). Germline V gene data show CDR1 as SGHRS and CDR2 as YFSETQ. With 4 bases removed from V and 2 bases from J, the gap between germline ends came to 16 bases. The CDR3 covers 15 residues. CDR3 protein: CASSTGTAPPYEQYF. In DNA, the CDR3 is TGCGCCAGCAGCACGGGGACTGCCCCCCCCTACGAGCAGTACTTC.

The chain has TRBV12-3 or TRBV12-4 and TRBJ2-1; TRBD2 matches at 14 bases. The V and J ends lost 6 bases and 6 bases, in that order; junction bases with no gene match: 4. CDR3 length: 15 residues. The CDR3 region has the DNA TGTGCCAGCAGCTCGGGACTAGCGGGAGTCAATGAGCAGTTCTTC. Its protein is CASSSGLAGVNEQFF.

The CDR3, as DNA: TGTGCCAGCAGTGATCTGACAGGAGGAAGCACAGATACGCAGTATTTT. Protein sequence: CASSDLTGGSTDTQYF. The chain employs TRBV25-1 and TRBJ2-3; the D gene is possibly TRBD1 (6 bases). Germline CDR1 MGHDK, CDR2 SYGVNS. There are 16 residues in the CDR3. Trimming took 3 bases from V and 0 from J, leaving 13 bases between them.

The J gene is TRBJ2-4, the V gene TRBV5-6; the match to TRBD2 covers 8 bases. CDR1 and CDR2 (germline): SGHDT, YYEEEE. The CDR3 spans 15 residues. V lost 4 bases, J lost 9 bases, and 12 bases stayed unmatched. The CDR3, as DNA: TGTGCCAGCAGCCCGACCGGGACTAGTAGACTCATTCAGTACTTC. Translating it yields CASSPTGTSRLIQYF. The variable domain in full, completed from reference TRBV5-6 and TRBJ2-4, reads DAGVTQSPTHLIKTRGQQVTLRCSPKSGHDTVSWYQQALGQGPQFIFQYYEEEERQRGNFPDRFSGHQFPNYSSELNVNALLLGDSALYLCASSPTGTSRLIQYFGAGTRLSVL.

CDR3 DNA: TGTGCTAGTGGTTCCACCACGGGGACATATCAAGAGACCCAGTACTTC. This gives the protein CASGSTTGTYQETQYF. The gene calls are TRBV12-5 and TRBJ2-5; weak D call: TRBD1 (6 bases). CDR3 length: 16 amino acids. Trimming pared 4 bases from V and 2 bases from J, leaving 17 bases between. Germline V CDR1 and CDR2: LGHNT, FRNRAP.